A selection of T cell receptor beta chains follows, all from one sample in a study of shared clonotypes between healthy human individuals. The protocol was immunoSEQ multiplex PCR, while the TCRdb copy is restricted to in-frame clones and leaves out a portion. The sample includes roughly 2.6 million clones, roughly 92% of them seen just once. Input material: naive CD4+ T cells sorted from blood. All receptors come from a man between 18 and 29 years old in good health. Each CDR3 is given with its conserved first and last residue. A D gene is named only where the DNA matches it firmly. Clone size is not always given. Where it is, it says once, few, many or a class for expanded clones.

clone size,D gene,J gene,V gene,CDR3 protein,CDR3 DNA
once,-,TRBJ1-5,TRBV5-6,CASSLGQENKPQHF,TGTGCCAGCAGCTTGGGGCAGGAAAACAAGCCCCAGCATTTT
-,TRBD1,TRBJ1-4,TRBV10-3,CATTEDRARNEKLFF,TGTGCCACTACAGAAGACAGGGCCCGGAATGAAAAACTGTTTTTT
-,-,TRBJ2-5,TRBV18,CASSPVARGWETQYF,TGTGCCAGCTCACCCGTAGCGCGAGGATGGGAGACCCAGTACTTC
-,-,TRBJ1-4,TRBV5-4,CASSLGGSDPGKLFF,TGTGCCAGCAGCTTGGGCGGGTCCGACCCCGGGAAACTGTTTTTT
-,-,TRBJ1-5,TRBV18,CASSPGASYSNQPQHF,TGTGCCAGCTCACCAGGGGCGTCCTATAGCAATCAGCCCCAGCATTTT
-,TRBD2,TRBJ2-1,TRBV5-6,CASSLGPTSGSYNEQFF,TGTGCCAGCAGCTTGGGTCCTACTAGCGGCTCCTACAATGAGCAGTTCTTC
-,-,TRBJ2-3,TRBV18,CASSASSSTDTQYF,TGTGCCAGCTCAGCTTCTTCTAGCACAGATACGCAGTATTTT
-,-,TRBJ1-1,TRBV7-2,CASSPSGGLNTEAFF,TGTGCCAGCAGCCCCTCGGGGGGGTTGAACACTGAAGCTTTCTTT
once,-,TRBJ1-2,TRBV11-2,CASSSPRGAYGYTF,TGTGCCAGCTCAAGCCCCCGGGGGGCCTATGGCTACACCTTC
-,-,TRBJ2-3,TRBV9,CASSVDSTSTDTQYF,TGTGCCAGCAGCGTGGACAGCACTAGCACAGATACGCAGTATTTT
-,-,TRBJ2-7,TRBV7-9,CASSSEAGTTGEQYF,TGTGCCAGCAGCTCTGAGGCCGGGACGACGGGGGAGCAGTACTTC
few,TRBD1,TRBJ1-2,TRBV7-9,CASSFGTGLDGYTF,TGTGCCAGCAGCTTCGGGACAGGCTTGGATGGCTACACCTTC
once,-,TRBJ1-4,TRBV7-2,CASSLGQTENEKLFF,TGTGCCAGCAGCTTAGGACAGACCGAAAATGAAAAACTGTTTTTT
-,-,TRBJ2-3,TRBV5-1,CASSFSGPGGTDTQYF,TGCGCCAGCAGCTTTTCAGGGCCCGGGGGCACAGATACGCAGTATTTT
-,-,TRBJ1-4,TRBV4-2,CASSQDDKSGANEKLFF,TGTGCCAGCAGCCAAGACGACAAGAGCGGGGCTAATGAAAAACTGTTTTTT
-,-,TRBJ2-1,TRBV2,CASSEALPGAAYNEQFF,TGTGCCAGCAGTGAAGCGCTGCCAGGGGCGGCCTACAATGAGCAGTTCTTC
-,-,TRBJ2-1,TRBV19,CASEKVRASPYNEQFF,TGTGCCAGTGAAAAGGTGCGGGCTAGTCCCTACAATGAGCAGTTCTTC
-,-,TRBJ2-1,TRBV28,CASNSPLSSYNEQFF,TGTGCCAGCAACAGCCCTCTTAGCTCCTACAATGAGCAGTTCTTC
-,-,TRBJ2-7,TRBV9,CASSVDGVRGDEQYF,TGTGCCAGCAGCGTAGACGGGGTCAGAGGCGACGAGCAGTACTTC
-,TRBD2,TRBJ2-1,TRBV5-4,CASSFLSSGYNEQFF,TGTGCCAGCAGCTTTTTGTCTAGCGGCTACAATGAGCAGTTCTTC
-,TRBD1,TRBJ2-1,TRBV5-1,CASSLRGQGVNEQFF,TGCGCCAGCAGCTTGCGGGGACAGGGGGTGAATGAGCAGTTCTTC
once,TRBD1,TRBJ2-7,TRBV6-5,CASSSTGGPYEQYF,TGTGCCAGCAGTTCTACAGGGGGGCCGTACGAGCAGTACTTC
-,-,TRBJ1-3,TRBV7-3,CASSRGSGNTIYF,TGTGCCAGCAGTCGGGGGTCTGGAAACACCATATATTTT